This is a list of T cell receptor beta chains from one sample in a study of early T cells in non-severe SARS-CoV-2 infection. A single record per CDR3 protein comes from TCRdb applying MiXCR to the 5' RACE reads. The sample carries approximately 84,000 distinct CDR3 sequences, more than 12% recorded once. Sequences were obtained from whole blood. The receptors originated from an adult who was a healthcare worker with PCR-confirmed SARS-CoV-2 infection or an uninfected control (not recorded which). Each CDR3 is given with its conserved first and last residue. A D gene is named only where the DNA matches it firmly. Size is omitted from some rows. Given values are once, few, many or a class for expanded clones.

size: many
J: TRBJ2-1
V: TRBV30
D: TRBD2
DNA: TGTGCGCGAGCCGGACTAGCCCCCAATGAGCAGTTCTTC
CDR3: CARAGLAPNEQFF

size: many
J: TRBJ2-1
V: TRBV20-1
D: .
DNA: TGCAGTGCTAGACTAGCATACGACAATGAGCAGTTCTTC
CDR3: CSARLAYDNEQFF

size: few
J: TRBJ2-3
V: TRBV27
D: .
DNA: TGTGCCAGTAGGAGGGGCGCAGATACGCAGTATTTT
CDR3: CASRRGADTQYF

size: few
J: TRBJ1-1
V: TRBV6-6
D: .
DNA: TGTGCCAGCAGAGTCCCGGTGACTGAAGCTTTCTTT
CDR3: CASRVPVTEAFF

size: .
J: TRBJ1-1
V: TRBV6-6
D: .
DNA: TGTGCCAGCAGTTACCAACCGCAGGCCCTTGCCGTACGCACTGAAGCTTTCTTT
CDR3: CASSYQPQALAVRTEAFF

size: .
J: TRBJ2-5
V: TRBV6-2/TRBV6-3
D: .
DNA: TGTGCCAGCACCGCTAGAGTCCGCCAAGAGACCCAGTACTTC
CDR3: CASTARVRQETQYF

size: .
J: TRBJ1-4
V: TRBV9
D: .
DNA: TGTGCCAGCAGCGTCGCAGGAAGCACTAATGAAAAACTGTTTTTT
CDR3: CASSVAGSTNEKLFF

size: .
J: TRBJ2-3
V: TRBV7-8
D: TRBD1
DNA: TGTGCCAGCAGCTTTATCAGGACAGGAGAGTCGTCAGATACGCAGTATTTT
CDR3: CASSFIRTGESSDTQYF

size: .
J: TRBJ2-5
V: TRBV20-1
D: TRBD2
DNA: TGCAGTGCTCCATTTAGCGGGGGTAGCGAGACCCAGTACTTC
CDR3: CSAPFSGGSETQYF

size: .
J: TRBJ2-1
V: TRBV30
D: .
DNA: TGTGCCTGGAGTGTAGCCAATGAGCAGTTCTTC
CDR3: CAWSVANEQFF

size: .
J: TRBJ2-3
V: TRBV20-1
D: .
DNA: TGCAGTGCTAGAGGCCTAGCGAGCACAGATACGCAGTATTTT
CDR3: CSARGLASTDTQYF

size: few
J: TRBJ2-1
V: TRBV12-3/TRBV12-4
D: TRBD2
DNA: TGTGCCAGCAGTCCCAGACTAGCGGGAGGGAGATACAATGAGCAGTTCTTC
CDR3: CASSPRLAGGRYNEQFF

size: many
J: TRBJ2-3
V: TRBV12-3/TRBV12-4
D: .
DNA: TGTGCCAGCAGTTTCGCACAGCCTACGCAGTATTTT
CDR3: CASSFAQPTQYF

size: many
J: TRBJ1-5
V: TRBV28
D: .
DNA: TGTGCCAGCAGTTTTATAGGGGACCAGCCCCAGCATTTT
CDR3: CASSFIGDQPQHF

size: .
J: TRBJ2-5
V: TRBV4-3
D: .
DNA: TGCGCCAGCAGCTTCCCCCTTGTCCGGGCAGGAACAAAAGAGACCCAGTACTTC
CDR3: CASSFPLVRAGTKETQYF

size: few
J: TRBJ2-7
V: TRBV28
D: TRBD1
DNA: TGTGCCAGCAGTTTGGGGGGACAGGGAGTTCAGTACTTC
CDR3: CASSLGGQGVQYF

size: .
J: TRBJ1-2
V: TRBV28
D: .
DNA: TGTGCCAGCAGTTTGGCCCAGCTTGGGGATGGCTACACCTTC
CDR3: CASSLAQLGDGYTF

size: .
J: TRBJ2-2
V: TRBV12-3/TRBV12-4
D: .
DNA: TGTGCCAGTTCGGCGGTCGGGGAGCTGTTTTTT
CDR3: CASSAVGELFF

size: .
J: TRBJ2-1
V: TRBV20-1
D: .
DNA: TGCAGTGCTAGACCCCCAGGGAATGAGCAGTTCTTC
CDR3: CSARPPGNEQFF

size: .
J: TRBJ2-3
V: TRBV11-2
D: TRBD2
DNA: TGTGCCAGCAGCCCTCAAGCGGGAGGTTCAGATACGCAGTATTTT
CDR3: CASSPQAGGSDTQYF

size: many
J: TRBJ1-5
V: TRBV20-1
D: .
DNA: TGCAGTGCTCTCCAGGGAAATCAGCCCCAGCATTTT
CDR3: CSALQGNQPQHF

size: many
J: TRBJ2-2
V: TRBV5-4
D: .
DNA: TGTGCCAGCAGCTTGGCAAACAGGGACACCGGGGAGCTGTTTTTT
CDR3: CASSLANRDTGELFF

size: many
J: TRBJ2-3
V: TRBV4-3
D: .
DNA: TGCGCCAGCAGCCAAGATACCTCTATGAAGAGCACAGATACGCAGTATTTT
CDR3: CASSQDTSMKSTDTQYF

size: few
J: TRBJ2-3
V: TRBV9
D: TRBD1
DNA: TGTGCCAGCAGCGTAGCCAGGGGGAAGGATACGCAGTATTTT
CDR3: CASSVARGKDTQYF

size: .
J: TRBJ2-2
V: TRBV29-1
D: .
DNA: TGCAGCGGTAGACAGACCGGGGAGCTGTTTTTT
CDR3: CSGRQTGELFF

size: .
J: TRBJ2-3
V: TRBV4-3
D: TRBD2
DNA: TGCGCCAGCAGCCAATGGGGACTAGCGGGAGTGGGTGCAGATACGCAGTATTTT
CDR3: CASSQWGLAGVGADTQYF

size: few
J: TRBJ2-7
V: TRBV4-1
D: .
DNA: TGCGCCAGCAGCCAAGAGAGGCGACTAGCCTACGAGCAGTACTTC
CDR3: CASSQERRLAYEQYF

size: .
J: TRBJ1-2
V: TRBV28
D: .
DNA: TGTGCCAGCACCCGACAGGAGAAATATGGCTACACCTTC
CDR3: CASTRQEKYGYTF

size: few
J: TRBJ2-1
V: TRBV20-1
D: .
DNA: TGCAGTGCTCCCCCCGTGTACAATGAGCAGTTCTTC
CDR3: CSAPPVYNEQFF

size: many
J: TRBJ2-1
V: TRBV28
D: TRBD1
DNA: TGTGCCAGCAGTTTGGCTCTTGACAGGGCTTACAATGAGCAGTTCTTC
CDR3: CASSLALDRAYNEQFF

size: many
J: TRBJ2-7
V: TRBV7-8
D: .
DNA: TGTGCCAGCAGCTTAGGCCGGATTAACGAGCAGTACTTC
CDR3: CASSLGRINEQYF

size: few
J: TRBJ2-1
V: TRBV29-1
D: .
DNA: TGCAGCGTTGAGGCTAGCCGAGACAATGAGCAGTTCTTC
CDR3: CSVEASRDNEQFF

size: .
J: TRBJ2-1
V: TRBV5-1
D: TRBD2
DNA: TGCGCCAGCAGCCCGATGGGACTAGCGGGACCCAATGAGCAGTTCTTC
CDR3: CASSPMGLAGPNEQFF

size: .
J: TRBJ1-1
V: TRBV4-1
D: .
DNA: TGCGCCAGCAGCCCAGGGGACACTGAAGCTTTCTTT
CDR3: CASSPGDTEAFF

size: many
J: TRBJ2-7
V: TRBV28
D: TRBD1
DNA: TGTGCCAGCAGTTTTACCGGGACAGGAAGCCACGAGCAGTACTTC
CDR3: CASSFTGTGSHEQYF

size: few
J: TRBJ2-5
V: TRBV7-9
D: .
DNA: TGTGCCAGCAGCTTAGAGGACTTCCAAGAGACCCAGTACTTC
CDR3: CASSLEDFQETQYF

size: .
J: TRBJ2-1
V: TRBV7-2
D: TRBD2
DNA: TGTGCCAGCAGCTTGGGGACTAGGAATGAGCAGTTCTTC
CDR3: CASSLGTRNEQFF

size: many
J: TRBJ1-4
V: TRBV12-3/TRBV12-4
D: .
DNA: TGTGCCAGCAGTTTGGGGTCCTTGGGTGAAAAACTGTTTTTT
CDR3: CASSLGSLGEKLFF

size: many
J: TRBJ1-1
V: TRBV5-1
D: .
DNA: TGCGCCAGCAGCTTGGCCCGAGGTGGCACTGAAGCTTTCTTT
CDR3: CASSLARGGTEAFF

size: .
J: TRBJ2-3
V: TRBV20-1
D: .
DNA: TGCAGTGCTACCCCCAAACAGCGGGGCACAGATACGCAGTATTTT
CDR3: CSATPKQRGTDTQYF

size: .
J: TRBJ2-5
V: TRBV12-3/TRBV12-4
D: .
DNA: TGTGCAGCCGGGGACCAAGAGACCCAGTACTTC
CDR3: CAAGDQETQYF

size: .
J: TRBJ2-7
V: TRBV20-1
D: .
DNA: TGCAGTGCTAGAGATGGACAGCGGTACGAGCAGTACTTC
CDR3: CSARDGQRYEQYF

size: few
J: TRBJ2-2
V: TRBV25-1
D: TRBD2
DNA: TGTGCCAGCAGTGAAACAGCGGGAGGGCCCGCCGGGGAGCTGTTTTTT
CDR3: CASSETAGGPAGELFF

size: once
J: TRBJ2-3
V: TRBV14
D: .
DNA: TGTGCCAGCGGAGGACTTCGCACAGATACGCAGTATTTT
CDR3: CASGGLRTDTQYF

size: many
J: TRBJ2-7
V: TRBV20-1
D: .
DNA: TGCAGTGCTAGCGGCCTTTCCTACGAGCAGTACTTC
CDR3: CSASGLSYEQYF

size: .
J: TRBJ2-5
V: TRBV12-3/TRBV12-4
D: .
DNA: TGTGCCAGCAGTCAAACTCGGGACCCACACTACTTC
CDR3: CASSQTRDPHYF